This T cell receptor (beta chain) was profiled in a study of tumor-infiltrating lymphocytes in primary liver carcinoma. Germline CDR1 SEHNR, CDR2 FQNEAQ (reference sequence). This CDR3 contains 13 residues. The V end was cut by 5 bases, the J end by 7 bases, with 13 bases between. Starting from roughly 540 ng of total RNA, TCR beta cDNA was produced with a primer in the constant region. For TCR beta, libraries were produced by three nested multiplex PCR rounds using slightly modified ARM-PCR. It was with TRBV1-TRBV30 forward primers and a C-beta reverse primer that the first two PCR rounds were run, at roughly 11 cycles each. TCRdb independently ran MiXCR on the multiplex PCR reads; one entry per CDR3 protein. This sample has 250,000 to 350,000 distinct CDR3 sequences, with about 50% found just once. For blood RNA, unsorted whole blood served as the source, and germline DNA was extracted too. Patients had chronic HBV infection and were treatment-naive.

Study-wide findings and caveats: Tumor-adjacent and tumor-blood pairs shared less of their repertoires than tumor region pairs shared.

As regards this clonotype: Its antigen remains unidentified.

Sequenced sample: peripheral blood. The V gene is TRBV7-9, the J gene TRBJ2-3; D unclear. This TCR came from a woman aged 25 to 45 with primary liver carcinoma and hepatitis B virus infection. Here the CDR3 DNA reads TGTGCCAGCAGCAGTCAGTCGCTTAATACGCAGTATTTT. Translation: CASSSQSLNTQYF.